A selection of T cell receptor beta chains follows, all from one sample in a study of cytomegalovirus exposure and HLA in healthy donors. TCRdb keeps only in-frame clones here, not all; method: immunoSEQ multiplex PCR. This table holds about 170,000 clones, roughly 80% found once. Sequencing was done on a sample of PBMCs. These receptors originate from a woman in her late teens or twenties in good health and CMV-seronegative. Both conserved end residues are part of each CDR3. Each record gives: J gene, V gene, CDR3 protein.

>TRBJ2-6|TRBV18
CASSPEGRGANVLTF
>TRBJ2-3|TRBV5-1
CASSLGQGASDTQYF
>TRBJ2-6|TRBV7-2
CASSLERTGGSGANVLTF
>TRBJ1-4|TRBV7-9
CASSPGQGLQDEKLFF
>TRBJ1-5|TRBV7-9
CASSLVGEAQPQHF
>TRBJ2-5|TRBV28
CASSALGAWTGQGQYF
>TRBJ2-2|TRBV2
CASSLIGGAETGELFF
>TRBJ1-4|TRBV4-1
CASSQGGTGTEKLFF
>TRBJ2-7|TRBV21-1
CASLKSQGWNEQYF
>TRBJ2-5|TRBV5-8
CASGTGGYQAQETQYF
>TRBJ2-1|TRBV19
CASSKGRAGGGFEQFF
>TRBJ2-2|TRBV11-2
CASSWGRSNTGELFF
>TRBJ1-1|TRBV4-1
CASSQVRVGLDTEAFF
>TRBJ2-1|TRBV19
CASRTGSSYNEQFF
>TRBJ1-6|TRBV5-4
CASSSGQGIDSPLHF
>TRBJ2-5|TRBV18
CASSPPSQETQYF
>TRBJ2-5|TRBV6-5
CASSYSRHWETQYF
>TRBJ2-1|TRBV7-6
CASSDPESSSGSSYNEQFF
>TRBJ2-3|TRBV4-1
CASSNQPSRGDTQYF
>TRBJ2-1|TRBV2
CASNWHHNEQFF
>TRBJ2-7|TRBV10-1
CASSDVGSYEQYF
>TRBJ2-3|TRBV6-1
CASSENYPPDTQYF
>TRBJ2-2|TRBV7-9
CASSFGQGASGELFF
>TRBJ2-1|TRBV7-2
CASSLARLAAYNEQFF
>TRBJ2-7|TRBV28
CASRLPGQGHEQYF
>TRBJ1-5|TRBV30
CAWSRGLGTVSNQPQHF
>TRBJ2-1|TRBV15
CATSSLTKAEQFF
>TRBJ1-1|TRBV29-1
CSVASGTEAFF
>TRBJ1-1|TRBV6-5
CASGIDRNTEAFF
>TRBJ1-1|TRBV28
CASSLRGGGFEAFF
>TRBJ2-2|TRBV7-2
CASSPRAAGTGELFF
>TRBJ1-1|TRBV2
CASSDVQGMNTEAFF
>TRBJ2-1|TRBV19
CASSISSGRAVGEQFF
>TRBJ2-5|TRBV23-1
CASSQTSTLPAQETQYF
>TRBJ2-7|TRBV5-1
CASSETRQGAGEQYF